The source of this T cell receptor (beta chain) is a study of cytomegalovirus exposure and HLA in healthy donors (dated by TCRdb to 2017 to 2019). Regarding the research as a whole: An earlier analysis of some 600 of the donors reported roughly 300 Gb of sequence data and 90 million to 120 million unique TCR beta sequences obtained from 180 million or so T cells. Among the roughly 410 genotyped donors, around 79% belonged to the genetic ancestry cluster associated with self-reported Caucasian donors. Donor age, sex, ethnicity and CMV serostatus were compiled together with the repertoire data. A later genetic analysis took genome-wide SNP genotypes for about 60% of the roughly 670 donors and used that subset as a discovery cohort. The T cell repertoires of 666 subjects were profiled by immunosequencing and related to cytomegalovirus serostatus. Among a few hundred genotyped donors of the cohort, an average of approximately 230,000 unique TCR beta nucleotide sequences were sequenced per donor, around a sixth of them non-productive. To study patterns of TCR occurrence, a later analysis re-analyzed previously published TCR beta repertoires from hundreds of donors and added high-resolution HLA genotyping. Rather than using new phenotypic data, the later analysis identified candidate immune exposures from TCR beta sequences and from how often those sequences occurred across donors. An earlier analysis of nearly 600 of the donors applied high-throughput TCR beta sequencing to assess whether each TCR beta V gene segment acted as functional or pseudogenic. The study combined high-throughput TCR immunosequencing, statistical association of individual TCRs with disease status, and machine learning to predict cytomegalovirus infection status. A separate validation cohort of over a hundred different subjects was used in addition to the approximately 700-subject first cohort. The aim of the study was to test whether cataloging public T cell receptors could identify signatures of past pathogen exposure. About 280 gigabases of sequencing data and around 80 million unique TCR sequences made up an early release that covered under 750 HLA-typed donors. The number of typed donors differed by locus: roughly 629-640 for A, B, C, DRB1 and DQB1; some 540 for DQA1; fewer than 610 for DPA1; and around 450 for DPB1. Every discovery cohort repertoire had been produced on one sequencing platform. Class I and class II HLA loci were covered by the typing at four-digit resolution. Because of strong linkage in the cohort, five DR-DQ haplotypes were treated as single units for association and clustering.

The cohort was made up of hundreds of healthy bone marrow donors. All cohort members were sampled while nominally healthy, although unrecorded immune exposures were likely present. The donor was CMV seronegative and belonged to the group of 352 seronegative cohort members. Every donor gave a peripheral blood sample, and the peripheral blood mononuclear cells from that sample were used for TCR beta sequencing. The Qiagen DNeasy Blood Extraction Kit was used to extract genomic DNA from the blood cell samples. Receptor amplification or capture employed the immunoSEQ multiplex PCR assay. For the multiplex PCR, a mixture combining 60 forward primers for TCR Vbeta segments and 13 reverse primers for TCR Jbeta segments was used. The CDR3 region of rearranged TCR beta genes was amplified from genomic DNA with a multiplex PCR assay. The Illumina HiSeq System was used to sequence the amplified TCR beta libraries as 87-base-pair reads. For the original study's pipeline: A later analysis tallied roughly 76 million unique TCR beta chains across the 666 repertoires, and around 9.9 million of those chains were shared by two or more donors. Raw reads were error-corrected and collapsed into unique sequences with a nearest-neighbor algorithm that merged closely related sequences to remove PCR and sequencing errors. V, D and J gene segments were assigned by aligning CDR3 sequences to IMGT reference sequences. For a sequence to be retained, at least a six-nucleotide match to both a V gene segment and a J gene segment was required. A rearrangement counted as productive if the CDR3 had no stop codons and remained in frame with V and J, and every other rearrangement counted as non-productive. CDR3 was defined according to IMGT convention as the region running from the second conserved V-encoded cysteine to the conserved J-encoded phenylalanine. Sequences without an unambiguous match to a single V gene segment were excluded from the earlier analysis of almost 600 of the donors. In an earlier analysis of some 590 of the donors, a V segment was called functional when productive rearrangements were above 56.7%, and segregating when the standard deviation between donors exceeded 5%. A statistical classification framework was built to diagnose cytomegalovirus status from the catalog of TCR beta chain sequences. V and J gene assignment, in a later analysis, came from comparing TCR nucleotide sequences with IMGT/GENE-DB human TR gene sequences. A later analysis assigned CDR3 sequences and most-parsimonious VDJ recombination scenarios with the TCRdist pipeline. In a later analysis, every TCR beta chain was defined by the combination of its CDR3 amino acid sequence and its V-gene family, and reads without a unique V-gene family were dropped. To address suspected cross-contamination and a sequencing artifact, a later analysis removed roughly 640 highly shared, low-generation-probability nucleotide sequences. In a later analysis, a clonal expansion index was calculated for each public chain from normalized within-repertoire ranks of inferred template counts. In a later analysis, generation probabilities were computed using a VDJ recombination model fitted to out-of-frame rearrangements, and the results were checked against IGoR. A later analysis scored TCR-TCR, TCR-HLA and TCR-CMV co-occurrence with hypergeometric tests, applying a repertoire-size bias correction to TCR pairs. False discovery rates were estimated in a later analysis by permuting HLA or CMV assignments 20 times. In a later analysis, co-occurring TCRs were grouped using DBSCAN, and TCRdist sequence similarity was added for clustering within HLA-allele-positive subsets. Repertoires with fewer than 30,000 or more than 120,000 public chains were left out of co-occurrence clustering, as were four to six repertoires with anomalous nucleotide sharing. TCRdb carries this immuneACCESS record with in-frame sequences only. Its versions omit some clonotypes, under half of them owing to an unresolved V gene in the studies checked, with the rest unexplained. The DNA gave D and trimming, while V, J and clone size come from that table. The sample has around 110,000 clones on record, 80% to 85% of them singletons. The ten largest make up 3.9% of the sample.

Summary of the overall study and its limitations: Several of the top co-occurrence clusters appeared to be linked to parvovirus B19, influenza, CMV and Epstein-Barr virus, according to a later analysis. Because HLA typing was missing for some donors at each locus, association tests included only the typed subset. The sequencing pipeline was judged likely to have produced a cluster of highly shared sequence variants as a technical artifact. In this cohort, only TCR beta chains were sequenced, and detectable features were limited by the absence of alpha or paired-chain data. Compared with equally common non-associated chains, HLA-associated TCR beta chains in a later analysis were more clonally expanded and had lower generation probabilities. Linkage disequilibrium might explain the correlated functional status among segregating V segments, but an unknown experimental factor could not be ruled out. Most TCR sequences were seen in very few donors, while some public TCRs were found in many individuals. CMV serostatus was the only immune exposure information available for the cohort. The study listed 150 to 200 TCR beta chains as associated with cytomegalovirus. Assigning TCR associations to individual alleles was difficult when HLA alleles, especially DR and DQ, strongly co-occurred. Roughly uniform sequencing depth across donors was assumed in presence/absence analyses, although this assumption may not hold. Some IMGT-functional V segments, including TRBV6-2 and TRBV6-3, could not be told apart with the 87-base-pair reads, so those segments were excluded. It was suggested by the authors that the approach could potentially be generalized to other disease states and immunological phenotypes. At a false discovery rate of 0.05, a later analysis linked 16,000 or so TCR beta sequences to specific HLA alleles. Cytomegalovirus status was reported to be diagnosed by the classifier with high specificity and sensitivity in both the original and validation cohorts. In a later genetic analysis, fewer N-insertions in productive TCRs were reported among donors in an Asian-associated ancestry cluster than the roughly 670-donor mean. Seventeen rarely observed V segments, including chromosome 9 orphons, were excluded from the earlier analysis of approximately 500 of the donors because counts were too low. V-gene and J-gene trimming of TCR beta chains was associated with a missense DCLRE1C variant in a later genetic analysis, and the association was replicated in an independent cohort. In a later analysis, most CMV-associated TCR beta chains were found to appear HLA-restricted, with HLA associations seemingly driven largely by CMV exposure. A further reported finding was that TCR beta sequences accurately predicted the HLA-A and HLA-B alleles for most subjects in the first cohort. Three of the identified cytomegalovirus-associated TCR beta chains were confirmed in vitro to be specific for cytomegalovirus antigens. In an earlier analysis of about 550 of the donors, most TCR beta V segments were observed in productive rearrangements about 87% or about 30% of the time, broadly matching IMGT annotations. In a later analysis, the rate of TCR association differed among HLA loci, with DRB1 alleles having the most associated TCRs and HLA-C alleles having the fewest.

V lost 5 bases and J lost 8 bases, and the count of bases not matched to a germline gene is 8. The cysteine opens and the phenylalanine closes a CDR3 of 13 amino acids. Of the read, only the CDR3 DNA is kept; its 39 bases are in frame from base 1. As encoded in the germline V gene (reference sequence), CDR1 is MNHEY while CDR2 is SMNVEV. Points on this clone: The specificity of this receptor is unknown. The record has no base qualities; no much larger clone is one base away.

The origin of this receptor is a woman aged 25 to 39 in good health and CMV-seronegative. The sequenced sample was PBMCs. The chain links TRBV27 with TRBJ1-1, and TRBD1 matches 7 of the central bases. The sequenced DNA is TGTGCCAGCAGTCTCCCTGACAGGGAAGAAGCTTTCTTT. This encodes CASSLPDREEAFF.